Presented here are 18 T cell receptor beta chains from one specimen sequenced in a study of T-cell reconstitution after alpha-beta-depleted transplantation in children listed by TCRdb under 2016. This specimen's treatment or condition label, per the study, means: allogeneic hematopoietic cell transplantation with graft depleted of TCRalphabeta T cells and CD19 B cells. The library relied on PCR. The run used an Illumina HiSeq 2500. Molecular barcoding was employed in the preparation of TCR libraries, with unique molecular identifiers being used to normalize TCRbeta repertoire quantification. TCRdb reran the public reads through fastp at Q25 and MiXCR, keeping productive beta chains. Here each entry gathers all rows of one CDR3 protein and keeps the most common genes and DNA. Counted in this sample were approximately 82,000 distinct CDR3 sequences; 15% to 20% of them appeared once. The top ten clones comprise 40% to 65% of the sample.

Sequences were derived from PBMCs, mostly from graft donor cells, sampled 360 days after TCRalphabeta/CD19-depleted stem cell transplant. The receptors were sampled from a male patient between 2 and 10 years old who had a stem cell transplant for acute lymphoblastic leukemia, so the T cells may come from the graft donor.

The chain recombines TRBV4-1 with TRBJ2-7, with 9 nucleotides matching TRBD2. The junction had 4 bases not matched to a gene; V was cut back by 1 base and J by 3 bases. CDR1 MGHRA and CDR2 YSYEKL come from the germline V gene. The CDR3 consists of 15 residues. CDR3 residues: CASSQGSSGNYEQYF. In DNA form, the CDR3 reads TGCGCCAGCAGCCAAGGGTCTAGCGGGAACTACGAGCAGTACTTC.

The V and J genes are TRBV5-1 and TRBJ1-5; D ambiguous. The germline CDR1 and CDR2 sequences are SGHRS and YFSETQ. The CDR3 runs to 14 residues. V lost 5 bases and J 4 bases, leaving 13 bases between the germline ends. In DNA form, the CDR3 reads TGCGCCAGCAGATTCGGGCCTTCGAATCAGCCCCAGCATTTT. Translated, it gives CASRFGPSNQPQHF.

In its sample, this clonotype was seen many times. This chain links TRBV4-1 with TRBJ2-1, with TRBD2 matching 12 bases. The CDR3 runs 16 residues. Germline V lookup: CDR1 MGHRA, CDR2 YSYEKL. V lost 4 bases to trimming and J lost 2 bases; unmatched junction nucleotides: 3. CDR3: CASSPRLAGAYNEQFF. In DNA, the CDR3 is TGCGCCAGCAGCCCTCGACTAGCGGGAGCCTACAATGAGCAGTTCTTC.

A single count supports this clonotype. The chain couples TRBV2 to TRBJ2-3, with D tentatively TRBD2 (6 bases). The CDR3 totals 13 residues. Germline V gene data show CDR1 as SNHLY and CDR2 as FYNNEI. Trimming left V 6 bases short and J 2 bases short, with 9 bases between. The CDR3 sequence: CASSGGNTDTQYF. CDR3 bases: TGTGCCAGCAGCGGCGGGAACACAGATACGCAGTATTTT.

This clonotype was counted ten times or more. The genes are TRBV12-3 or TRBV12-4 and TRBJ2-1; no firm D call. Trimming took 10 bases from V and 6 from J, leaving 10 bases between them. The CDR3 extends over 11 amino acids. The CDR3, as DNA: TGTGCCACCCTTATGGGCAATGAGCAGTTCTTC. Translating it yields CATLMGNEQFF.

This clonotype was seen a handful of times. This chain joins TRBV10-3 and TRBJ2-7; TRBD1 matches 10 bases. The CDR3 has 16 residues. V was pared by 2 bases and J by 0 bases, with 4 bases of the junction left unmatched. Germline V gene lookup returns CDR1 ENHRY and CDR2 SYGVKD. The CDR3 reads CAISERQGAHSYEQYF. Written as DNA, the CDR3 is TGTGCCATCAGTGAGAGACAGGGGGCCCACTCCTACGAGCAGTACTTC.

The chain employs TRBV7-9 and TRBJ2-7; 9 nucleotides line up with TRBD1. With V trimmed by 6 bases and J by 1 base, 4 bases remained unmatched. CDR3 length equals 14 residues. The germline V gene encodes CDR1 SEHNR and CDR2 FQNEAQ (reference sequence). CDR3 protein: CASSWGQGSYEQYF. CDR3 coding DNA: TGTGCCAGCAGTTGGGGACAGGGATCCTACGAGCAGTACTTC.

The rearrangement joins TRBV7-2 to TRBJ2-5; 7 bases match TRBD2. V shed 1 base and J 1 base; nucleotides not matched to a gene: 6. From germline, CDR1 is SGHTA and CDR2 FQGNSA. The CDR3 extends over 16 amino acids. CDR3 sequence (DNA): TGTGCCAGCAGCTTAGTCGTAGCGGGTTTCCAAGAGACCCAGTACTTC. Translating it yields CASSLVVAGFQETQYF.

The J gene is TRBJ2-5, the V gene TRBV4-1; 7 bases are a match to TRBD1. The CDR3 contains 17 residues. Germline lookup yields CDR1 MGHRA and CDR2 YSYEKL. V lost 0 bases, J lost 5 bases, and 12 bases stayed unmatched. This chain's CDR3 is CASSQEYRTGDHETQYF. DNA for the CDR3: TGCGCCAGCAGCCAAGAATATAGAACAGGGGATCATGAGACCCAGTACTTC.

At least ten counts were recorded for this clonotype. This chain uses TRBV20-1 with TRBJ2-2, with 7 bases fitting TRBD2. Germline values: CDR1 DFQATT, CDR2 SNEGSKA (reference sequence). V was pared by 2 bases and J by 7 bases, with 7 bases of the junction left unmatched. The CDR3 runs 14 residues. The CDR3 DNA is TGCAGTGCTAGAATCCCTGAGCGGGGCGGGGAGCTGTTTTTT. Residues: CSARIPERGGELFF.

This clonotype occurred many times. The chain has TRBV5-1 and TRBJ2-7; either TRBD1 or TRBD2 may supply D (5 bases each). The length of the CDR3 is 15 residues. V was trimmed by 5 bases and J by 1 base, leaving 16 bases between them. Germline V gives CDR1 SGHRS, CDR2 YFSETQ. CDR3 protein: CASRIRDGVSYEQYF. Here the CDR3 DNA reads TGCGCCAGCAGAATCCGGGACGGAGTGTCCTACGAGCAGTACTTC. Combining the CDR3 with reference TRBV5-1 and TRBJ2-7 gives the whole variable domain KAGVTQTPRYLIKTRGQQVTLSCSPISGHRSVSWYQQTPGQGLQFLFEYFSETQRNKGNFPGRFSGRQFSNSRSEMNVSTLELGDSALYLCASRIRDGVSYEQYFGPGTRLTVT.

This chain joins TRBV13 and TRBJ2-1; tentative D call: TRBD1 (5 bases). Per germline, CDR1 PRHDT and CDR2 FYEKMQ (reference sequence). The length of the CDR3 is 15 residues. Trimming removed 4 bases at V and 4 bases at J, with 14 bases between. CDR3 sequence reads: CASSSVGHRYNEQFF. DNA of the CDR3: TGTGCCAGCAGCTCTGTAGGACATCGTTACAATGAGCAGTTCTTC.

This clonotype was seen many times. In DNA, the CDR3 is TGTGCCAGCAGCTTAGCGCTCCCTAGGGATGAGCAGTTCTTC. Translated: CASSLALPRDEQFF. The V and J genes are TRBV7-9 and TRBJ2-1, with D unresolved. Germline V CDR1 and CDR2: SEHNR, FQNEAQ (reference sequence). This CDR3 spans 14 amino acids. Trimming took 0 bases from V and 8 from J, leaving 11 bases between them.

The chain combines TRBV6-5 with TRBJ1-1; the D is unclear. V dropped 7 bases and J dropped 11 bases, with 14 bases sitting between them. The germline V gene encodes CDR1 MNHEY and CDR2 SVGAGI. This CDR3 has 11 amino acids. CDR3: CASITERGAFF. In DNA form, the CDR3 reads TGTGCCAGCATTACAGAGCGTGGGGCTTTCTTT.

This clonotype was counted ten times or more. V gene TRBV29-1 combines with J gene TRBJ2-7; TRBD2 agrees at 14 bases. The CDR3 has 14 residues. Germline values: CDR1 SQVTM, CDR2 ANQGSEA. Losses at the gene ends were 7 bases for V and 1 base for J; bases not matched to a gene: 3. CDR3 amino acids: CSAGTSGSSYEQYF. The CDR3 DNA is TGCAGCGCGGGGACTAGCGGGAGTTCCTACGAGCAGTACTTC.

This clonotype was seen repeatedly, ten times or more. This rearrangement joins TRBV7-9 to TRBJ2-7; D gene ambiguous. This CDR3 is built from 11 residues. Trimming stripped 1 base from V and 7 bases from J, with 5 bases between. Germline V gives CDR1 SEHNR, CDR2 FQNEAQ (reference sequence). CDR3 sequence: CASSLDDEQYF. The CDR3 bases are TGTGCCAGCAGCTTAGACGATGAGCAGTACTTC.

This clonotype was detected many times. The chain links TRBV11-2 to TRBJ2-7; a weak D match, TRBD2 (5 bases). The V end lost 5 bases, the J end lost 0 bases, and 11 bases lay between the germline ends. CDR1 is SGHAT, CDR2 FQNNGV, per germline. This CDR3 contains 14 residues. For the CDR3, the DNA is TGTGCCAGCAGCCTCAGACGGGGCTCCTACGAGCAGTACTTC. Its protein is CASSLRRGSYEQYF.

A few counts support this clonotype. The J gene is TRBJ2-4, the V gene TRBV21-1. TRBV21-1 has pseudogene status. The CDR3 is 17 residues long. DNA of the CDR3: TGTGCCAGCAGCAAAGGGCAGGAGCTGGTGGCCAAAAACATTCAGTACTTC. Translating gives CASSKGQELVAKNIQYF.